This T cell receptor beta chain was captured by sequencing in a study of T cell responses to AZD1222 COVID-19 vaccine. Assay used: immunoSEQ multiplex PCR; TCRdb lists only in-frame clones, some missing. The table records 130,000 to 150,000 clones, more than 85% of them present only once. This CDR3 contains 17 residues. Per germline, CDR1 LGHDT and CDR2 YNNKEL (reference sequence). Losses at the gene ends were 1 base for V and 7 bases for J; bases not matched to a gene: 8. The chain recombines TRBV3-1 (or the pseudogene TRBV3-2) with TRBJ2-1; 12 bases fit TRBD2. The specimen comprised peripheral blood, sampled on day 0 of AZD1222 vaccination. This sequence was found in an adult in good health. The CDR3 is CASSQGLAGAIRNEQFF. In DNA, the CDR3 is TGTGCCAGCAGCCAAGGACTAGCGGGGGCCATTAGGAATGAGCAGTTCTTC.